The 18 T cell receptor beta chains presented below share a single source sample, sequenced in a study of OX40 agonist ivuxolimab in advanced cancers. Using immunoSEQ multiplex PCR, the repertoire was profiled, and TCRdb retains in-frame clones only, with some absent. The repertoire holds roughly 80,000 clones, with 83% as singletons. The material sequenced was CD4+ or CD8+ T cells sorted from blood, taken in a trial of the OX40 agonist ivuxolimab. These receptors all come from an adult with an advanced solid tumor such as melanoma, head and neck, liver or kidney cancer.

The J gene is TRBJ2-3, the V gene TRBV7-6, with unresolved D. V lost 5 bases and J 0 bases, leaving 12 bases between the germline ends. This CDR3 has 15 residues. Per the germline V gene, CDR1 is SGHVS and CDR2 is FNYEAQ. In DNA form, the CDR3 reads TGTGCCAGCAGCCCACGGGTGGGGAGCACAGATACGCAGTATTTT. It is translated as CASSPRVGSTDTQYF. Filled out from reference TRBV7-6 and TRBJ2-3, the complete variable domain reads GAGVSQSPRYKVTKRGQDVALRCDPISGHVSLYWYRQALGQGPEFLTYFNYEAQQDKSGLPNDRFSAERPEGSISTLTIQRTEQRDSAMYRCASSPRVGSTDTQYFGPGTRLTVL.

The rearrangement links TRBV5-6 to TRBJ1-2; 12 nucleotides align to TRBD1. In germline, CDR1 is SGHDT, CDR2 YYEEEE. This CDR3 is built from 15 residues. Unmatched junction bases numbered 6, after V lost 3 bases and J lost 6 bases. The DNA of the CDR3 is TGTGCCAGCAGCTCCCCCGGGACAGGGGGCCATGGCTACACCTTC. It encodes CASSSPGTGGHGYTF.

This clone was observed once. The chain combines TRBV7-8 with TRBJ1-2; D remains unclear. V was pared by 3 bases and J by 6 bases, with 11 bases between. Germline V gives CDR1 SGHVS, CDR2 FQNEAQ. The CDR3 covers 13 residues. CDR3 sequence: CASSFDFQHGYTF. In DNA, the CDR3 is TGTGCCAGCAGCTTCGACTTCCAACATGGCTACACCTTC.

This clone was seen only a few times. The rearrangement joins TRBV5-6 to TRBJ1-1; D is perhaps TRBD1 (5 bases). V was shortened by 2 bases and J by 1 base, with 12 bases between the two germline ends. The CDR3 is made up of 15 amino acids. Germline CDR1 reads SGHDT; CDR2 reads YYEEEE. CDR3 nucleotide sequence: TGTGCCAGCAGCTTAATGCAGGGCAGGAACACTGAAGCTTTCTTT. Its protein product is CASSLMQGRNTEAFF.

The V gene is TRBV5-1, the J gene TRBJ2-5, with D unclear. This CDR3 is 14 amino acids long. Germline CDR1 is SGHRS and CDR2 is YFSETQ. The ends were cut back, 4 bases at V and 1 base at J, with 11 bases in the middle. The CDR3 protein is CASSMTPAQETQYF. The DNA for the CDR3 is TGCGCCAGCAGCATGACCCCAGCCCAAGAGACCCAGTACTTC.

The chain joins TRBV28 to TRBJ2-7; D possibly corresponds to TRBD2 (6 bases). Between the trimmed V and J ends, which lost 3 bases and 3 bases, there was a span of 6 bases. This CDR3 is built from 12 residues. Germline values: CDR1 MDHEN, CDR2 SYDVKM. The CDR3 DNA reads TGTGCCAGCAGTTTGGAGGGCTACGAGCAGTACTTC. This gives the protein CASSLEGYEQYF.

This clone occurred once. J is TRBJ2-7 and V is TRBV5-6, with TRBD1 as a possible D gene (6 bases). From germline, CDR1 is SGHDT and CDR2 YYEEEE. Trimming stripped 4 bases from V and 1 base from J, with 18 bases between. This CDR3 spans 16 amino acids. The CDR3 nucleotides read TGTGCCAGCAGCCTAGCTACAGGGAAGGTATCCTACGAGCAGTACTTC. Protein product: CASSLATGKVSYEQYF.

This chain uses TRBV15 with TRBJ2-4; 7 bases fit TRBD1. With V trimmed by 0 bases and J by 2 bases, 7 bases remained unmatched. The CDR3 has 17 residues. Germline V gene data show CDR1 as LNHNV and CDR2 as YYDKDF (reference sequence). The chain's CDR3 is CATSREMNRGTKNIQYF. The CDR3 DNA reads TGTGCCACCAGCAGAGAAATGAACAGGGGAACCAAAAACATTCAGTACTTC.

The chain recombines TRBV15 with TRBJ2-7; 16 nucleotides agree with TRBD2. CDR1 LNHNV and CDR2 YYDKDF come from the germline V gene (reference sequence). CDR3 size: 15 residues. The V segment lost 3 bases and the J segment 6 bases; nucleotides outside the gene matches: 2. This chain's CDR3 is CATSRGLAGGVEQYF. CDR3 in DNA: TGTGCCACCAGCAGGGGACTAGCGGGAGGGGTCGAGCAGTACTTC.

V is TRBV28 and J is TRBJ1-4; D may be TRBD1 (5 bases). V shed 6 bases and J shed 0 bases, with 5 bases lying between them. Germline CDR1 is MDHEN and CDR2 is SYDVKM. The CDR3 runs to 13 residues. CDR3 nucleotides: TGTGCCAGCAGGACAGCAACTAATGAAAAACTGTTTTTT. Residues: CASRTATNEKLFF.

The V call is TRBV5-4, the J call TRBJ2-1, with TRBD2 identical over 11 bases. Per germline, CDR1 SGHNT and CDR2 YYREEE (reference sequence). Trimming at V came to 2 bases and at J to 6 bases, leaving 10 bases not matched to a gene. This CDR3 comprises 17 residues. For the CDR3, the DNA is TGTGCCAGCAGCTTTGCTCGTCTAGCGGGGGGCGGCAATGAGCAGTTCTTC. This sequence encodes CASSFARLAGGGNEQFF. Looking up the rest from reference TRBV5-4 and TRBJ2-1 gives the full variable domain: ETGVTQSPTHLIKTRGQQVTLRCSSQSGHNTVSWYQQALGQGPQFIFQYYREEENGRGNFPPRFSGLQFPNYSSELNVNALELDDSALYLCASSFARLAGGGNEQFFGPGTRLTVL.

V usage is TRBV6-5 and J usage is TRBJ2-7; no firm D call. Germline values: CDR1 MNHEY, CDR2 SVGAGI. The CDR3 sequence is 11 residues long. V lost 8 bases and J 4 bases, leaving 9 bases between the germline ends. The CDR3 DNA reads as TGTGCCAGCGGGCTAAAATACGAGCAGTACTTC. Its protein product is CASGLKYEQYF.

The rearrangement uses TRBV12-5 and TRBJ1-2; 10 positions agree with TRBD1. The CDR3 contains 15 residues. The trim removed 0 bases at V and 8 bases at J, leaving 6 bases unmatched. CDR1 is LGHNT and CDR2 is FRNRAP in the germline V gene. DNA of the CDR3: TGTGCTAGTGGTTTGGTAGGGGGACAGGGGAAGGGCTACACCTTC. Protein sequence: CASGLVGGQGKGYTF.

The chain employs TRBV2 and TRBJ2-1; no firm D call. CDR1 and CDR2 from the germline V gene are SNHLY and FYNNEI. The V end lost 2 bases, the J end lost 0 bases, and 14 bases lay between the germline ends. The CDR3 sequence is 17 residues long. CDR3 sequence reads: CASSEWKQPSSYNEQFF. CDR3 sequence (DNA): TGTGCCAGCAGTGAATGGAAACAGCCGAGCTCCTACAATGAGCAGTTCTTC. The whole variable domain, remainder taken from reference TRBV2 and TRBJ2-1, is EPEVTQTPSHQVTQMGQEVILRCVPISNHLYFYWYRQILGQKVEFLVSFYNNEISEKSEIFDDQFSVERPDGSNFTLKIRSTKLEDSAMYFCASSEWKQPSSYNEQFFGPGTRLTVL.

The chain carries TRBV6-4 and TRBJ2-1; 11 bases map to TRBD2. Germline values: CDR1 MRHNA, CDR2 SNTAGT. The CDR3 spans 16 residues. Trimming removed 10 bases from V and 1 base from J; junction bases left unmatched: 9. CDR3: CANPKASGRSYNEQFF. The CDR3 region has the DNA TGTGCCAACCCAAAAGCTAGCGGGAGGTCCTACAATGAGCAGTTCTTC.

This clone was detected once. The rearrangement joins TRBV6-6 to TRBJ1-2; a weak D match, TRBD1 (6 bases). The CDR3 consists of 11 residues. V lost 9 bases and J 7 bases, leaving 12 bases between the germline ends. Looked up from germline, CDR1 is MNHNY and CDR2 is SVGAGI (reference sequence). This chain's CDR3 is CASSQGSGYTF. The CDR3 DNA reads TGTGCCAGTTCGCAGGGGTCTGGCTACACCTTC.

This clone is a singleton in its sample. The CDR3 DNA sequence: TGTGCCAGCAGCTTGGTATCTACAGGGGCCGAGGCTGAAGCTTTCTTT. Protein: CASSLVSTGAEAEAFF. The chain joins TRBV5-6 to TRBJ1-1; the match to TRBD1 covers 7 bases. Germline V gene sequence: CDR1 SGHDT, CDR2 YYEEEE. The CDR3 length is 16 residues. Trimming at V came to 0 bases and at J to 6 bases, leaving 11 bases not matched to a gene. Drawing the rest from reference TRBV5-6 and TRBJ1-1, the complete variable domain is DAGVTQSPTHLIKTRGQQVTLRCSPKSGHDTVSWYQQALGQGPQFIFQYYEEEERQRGNFPDRFSGHQFPNYSSELNVNALLLGDSALYLCASSLVSTGAEAEAFFGQGTRLTVV.

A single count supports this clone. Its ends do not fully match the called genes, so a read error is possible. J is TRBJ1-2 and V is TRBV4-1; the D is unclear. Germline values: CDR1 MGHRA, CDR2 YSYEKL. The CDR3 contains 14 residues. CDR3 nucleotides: TGTGCCAGCAGCTTAGGTGGTCAGATCTATGGCTACACCTTC. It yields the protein CASSLGGQIYGYTF.